These T cell receptor beta chains were read from a single sample in a study of cytomegalovirus exposure and HLA in healthy donors. Profiled with immunoSEQ multiplex PCR; TCRdb holds only in-frame clones, not every one. The table lists roughly 59,000 clones, approximately 92% of them singletons. Sequencing was performed on PBMCs. The receptors shown here come from a man younger than 35 in good health and CMV-seropositive. CDR3s include the opening cysteine and the closing phenylalanine or tryptophan. D genes are given only for firm matches. Rows may omit the clone size; those that give it use once, few, many or a size class.

size	D	J	V	CDR3	DNA
once	TRBD1	TRBJ2-7	TRBV9	CASSAGQGTYEQYF	TGTGCCAGCAGCGCAGGACAGGGTACCTACGAGCAGTACTTC
.	.	TRBJ2-1	TRBV7-6	CASSLGTTTSFDEQFF	TGTGCCAGCAGCTTAGGTACCACAACCTCATTCGATGAGCAGTTCTTC
.	TRBD1	TRBJ1-1	TRBV5-6	CASSSGTGGRVGTEAFF	TGTGCCAGCAGCTCCGGGACAGGGGGCCGCGTCGGAACTGAAGCTTTCTTT
.	TRBD1	TRBJ1-2	TRBV28	CASILSGQGGYYGYTF	TGTGCCAGCATCCTTTCCGGACAGGGCGGCTACTATGGCTACACCTTC
.	.	TRBJ2-1	TRBV10-1	CASSDGRERYNEQFF	TGCGCCAGCAGTGATGGACGGGAAAGATACAATGAGCAGTTCTTC
.	.	TRBJ1-2	TRBV15	CATSRDKAGAWGYTF	TGTGCCACCAGCAGAGATAAGGCAGGGGCGTGGGGCTACACCTTC
.	.	TRBJ2-1	TRBV30	CAWSPRGRNEQFF	TGTGCCTGGAGTCCTAGAGGGAGGAATGAGCAGTTCTTC
.	.	TRBJ2-2	TRBV28	CASSFPGVNTGELFF	TGTGCCAGCAGTTTCCCCGGGGTAAACACCGGGGAGCTGTTTTTT
.	.	TRBJ1-4	TRBV5-4	CASSPPGQEEKLFF	TGTGCCAGCAGCCCCCCGGGACAAGAGGAAAAACTGTTTTTT
once	.	TRBJ2-7	TRBV30	CAWSVRSYEQYF	TGTGCCTGGAGTGTACGCAGTTACGAGCAGTACTTC
.	.	TRBJ1-3	TRBV5-6	CASSSNLVGNTIYF	TGTGCCAGCAGTTCTAACCTGGTTGGAAACACCATATATTTT
.	.	TRBJ2-7	TRBV1	CTSLPRPPPNEQYF	TGCACCAGCCTACCCCGCCCGCCACCGAACGAGCAGTACTTC
.	TRBD1	TRBJ2-7	TRBV6-1	CASSEGQGFGAYEQYF	TGTGCCAGCAGTGAGGGACAGGGGTTCGGGGCCTACGAGCAGTACTTC
few	TRBD1	TRBJ1-1	TRBV5-4	CASSLLQGASTEAFF	TGTGCCAGCAGCCTGCTACAGGGGGCGAGCACTGAAGCTTTCTTT
.	TRBD2	TRBJ2-1	TRBV27	CASVVRSGSSYNEQFF	TGTGCCAGCGTGGTTCGTAGCGGGAGCTCCTACAATGAGCAGTTCTTC
few	.	TRBJ1-1	TRBV5-6	CASTGAGAGDTEAFF	TGTGCCAGCACCGGGGCGGGGGCGGGGGACACTGAAGCTTTCTTT
.	TRBD1	TRBJ2-7	TRBV6-5	CASSLAGTVNQQYF	TGTGCCAGCAGCCTCGCCGGGACAGTCAACCAGCAGTACTTC
.	.	TRBJ1-1	TRBV5-1	CASRAFLEVNTEAFF	TGCGCCAGCAGGGCCTTTCTCGAAGTGAACACTGAAGCTTTCTTT
once	TRBD1	TRBJ2-4	TRBV28	CATRDPDRGAKNIQYF	TGTGCCACGCGGGACCCGGACAGGGGAGCCAAAAACATTCAGTACTTC
.	.	TRBJ2-3	TRBV14	CASSQIGEENTQYF	TGTGCCAGCAGCCAGATAGGCGAGGAAAATACGCAGTATTTT
.	.	TRBJ1-1	TRBV6-5	CASSSGQNTEAFF	TGTGCCAGCAGTTCCGGTCAGAACACTGAAGCTTTCTTT
.	.	TRBJ2-7	TRBV4-1	CASRPSLQGRYEQYF	TGCGCCAGCAGACCCTCTTTACAGGGTCGGTACGAGCAGTACTTC
.	.	TRBJ2-1	TRBV28	CASSLELVAMFF	TGTGCCAGCAGTTTGGAACTAGTTGCAATGTTCTTC
once	.	TRBJ2-7	TRBV15	CATSRDHGDEQYF	TGTGCCACCAGCAGAGATCACGGGGACGAGCAGTACTTC
.	TRBD2	TRBJ2-1	TRBV7-3	CASSLMGSGVPGDEQFF	TGTGCCAGCAGCTTAATGGGTAGCGGGGTTCCTGGGGATGAGCAGTTCTTC
.	TRBD1	TRBJ2-6	TRBV6-1	CASSGDSSGANVLTF	TGTGCCAGCAGTGGGGACAGTTCTGGGGCCAACGTCCTGACTTTC
.	TRBD1	TRBJ2-3	TRBV5-5	CASSLGQGGTDTQYF	TGTGCCAGCAGCTTGGGACAGGGTGGCACAGATACGCAGTATTTT
.	TRBD1	TRBJ1-2	TRBV28	CASSYKLGQSKPNYGYTF	TGTGCCAGCAGTTACAAATTGGGACAGTCGAAGCCTAACTATGGCTACACCTTC
.	TRBD1	TRBJ2-7	TRBV5-1	CASSWDRGGAYEQYF	TGCGCCAGCAGCTGGGACAGGGGAGGAGCCTACGAGCAGTACTTC
.	.	TRBJ1-2	TRBV14	CASSQTGFYGYTF	TGTGCCAGCAGCCAAACAGGCTTCTATGGCTACACCTTC
.	TRBD1	TRBJ2-6	TRBV6-1	CASSELGTGGQEAF	TGTGCCAGCAGTGAATTAGGGACAGGGGGCCAGGAGGCTTTC
.	TRBD1	TRBJ2-7	TRBV5-1	CASMYRSQQGTNYEQYF	TGCGCCAGCATGTACCGATCACAACAGGGGACAAACTACGAGCAGTACTTC